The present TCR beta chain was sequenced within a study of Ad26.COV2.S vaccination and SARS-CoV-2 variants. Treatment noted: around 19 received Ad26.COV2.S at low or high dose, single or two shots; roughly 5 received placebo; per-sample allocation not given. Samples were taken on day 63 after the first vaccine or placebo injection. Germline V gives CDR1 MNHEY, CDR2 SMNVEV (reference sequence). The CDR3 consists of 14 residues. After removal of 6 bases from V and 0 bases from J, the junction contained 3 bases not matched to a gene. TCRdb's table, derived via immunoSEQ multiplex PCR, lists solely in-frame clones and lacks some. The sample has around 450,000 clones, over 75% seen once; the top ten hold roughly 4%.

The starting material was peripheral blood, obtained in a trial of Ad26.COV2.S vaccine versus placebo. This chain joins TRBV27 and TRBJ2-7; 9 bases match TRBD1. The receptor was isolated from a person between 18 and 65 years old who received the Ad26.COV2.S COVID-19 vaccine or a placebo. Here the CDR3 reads CASSWDRVSYEQYF. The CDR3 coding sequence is TGTGCCAGCAGCTGGGACAGGGTCTCCTACGAGCAGTACTTC.